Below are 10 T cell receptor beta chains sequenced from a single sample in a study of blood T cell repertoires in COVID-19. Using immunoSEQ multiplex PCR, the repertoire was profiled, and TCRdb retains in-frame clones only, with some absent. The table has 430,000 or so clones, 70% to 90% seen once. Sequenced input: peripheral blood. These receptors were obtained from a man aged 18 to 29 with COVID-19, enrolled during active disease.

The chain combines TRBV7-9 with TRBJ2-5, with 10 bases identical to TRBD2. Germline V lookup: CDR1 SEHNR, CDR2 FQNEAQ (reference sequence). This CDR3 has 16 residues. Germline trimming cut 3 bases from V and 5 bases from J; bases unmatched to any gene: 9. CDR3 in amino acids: CASSFAPAGGGETQYF. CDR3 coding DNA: TGTGCCAGCAGCTTTGCTCCAGCGGGAGGGGGGGAGACCCAGTACTTC.

DNA for the CDR3: TGTGCCAGCAGCTTTATCCCGGGAAGGCTCGGAAACACCATATATTTT. Its protein product is CASSFIPGRLGNTIYF. This sequence joins TRBV13 and TRBJ1-3, with D unresolved. V gave up 3 bases and J gave up 4 bases, with 16 bases separating them. CDR1 and CDR2 from the germline V gene are PRHDT and FYEKMQ (reference sequence). The length of the CDR3 is 16 residues.

The CDR3 coding sequence is TGTGCCAGCAGTTTTCTGGGCCCAGATACGCAGTATTTT. Translation gives CASSFLGPDTQYF. This chain links TRBV12-3 or TRBV12-4 with TRBJ2-3; D is undetermined. Trimming pared 3 bases from V and 4 bases from J, leaving 8 bases between. The CDR3 covers 13 residues.

CDR3: CASSLPDLTDKAFF. The CDR3 nucleotides read TGCGCCAGCAGCTTGCCCGATTTGACAGATAAAGCTTTCTTT. This rearrangement joins TRBV5-1 to TRBJ1-1; D might be TRBD1 (5 bases). The germline gives CDR1 SGHRS, CDR2 YFSETQ. The length of the CDR3 is 14 residues. V gave up 1 base and J gave up 9 bases, with 16 bases separating them.

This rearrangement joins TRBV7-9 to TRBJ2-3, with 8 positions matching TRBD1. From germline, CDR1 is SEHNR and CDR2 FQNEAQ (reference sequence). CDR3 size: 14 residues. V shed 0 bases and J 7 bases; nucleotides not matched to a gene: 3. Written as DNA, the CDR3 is TGTGCCAGCAGCTTAGCGCAGGGGGCGAATACGCAGTATTTT. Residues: CASSLAQGANTQYF.

CDR3 sequence (DNA): TGTGCCAGCAGGCAGGGGGCCAACTATGGCTACACCTTC. Translated, it gives CASRQGANYGYTF. The chain joins TRBV28 to TRBJ1-2; 8 bases match TRBD1. This CDR3 comprises 13 residues. V trimming: 6 bases; J trimming: 2 bases; junction bases outside the gene matches: 2. CDR1 MDHEN and CDR2 SYDVKM come from the germline V gene.

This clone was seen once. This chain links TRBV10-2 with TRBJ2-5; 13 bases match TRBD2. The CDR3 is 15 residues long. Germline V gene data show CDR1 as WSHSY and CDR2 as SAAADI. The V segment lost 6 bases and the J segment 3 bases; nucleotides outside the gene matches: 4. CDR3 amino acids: CASRSLAGGKETQYF. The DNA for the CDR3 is TGCGCCAGCAGGTCACTAGCGGGGGGGAAAGAGACCCAGTACTTC.

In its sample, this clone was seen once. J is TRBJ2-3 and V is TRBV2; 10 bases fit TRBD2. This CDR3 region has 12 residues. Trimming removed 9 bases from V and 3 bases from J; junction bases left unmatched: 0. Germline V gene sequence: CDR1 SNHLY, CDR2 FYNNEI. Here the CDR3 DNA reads TGTGCCAGTAGCGGGAGGACAGATACGCAGTATTTT. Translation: CASSGRTDTQYF.

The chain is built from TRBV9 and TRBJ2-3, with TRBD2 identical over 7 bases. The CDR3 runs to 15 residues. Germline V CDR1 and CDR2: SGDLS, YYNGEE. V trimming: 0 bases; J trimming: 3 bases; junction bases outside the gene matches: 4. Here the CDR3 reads CASSVDQRGTDTQYF. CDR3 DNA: TGTGCCAGCAGCGTAGACCAGCGGGGAACAGATACGCAGTATTTT.

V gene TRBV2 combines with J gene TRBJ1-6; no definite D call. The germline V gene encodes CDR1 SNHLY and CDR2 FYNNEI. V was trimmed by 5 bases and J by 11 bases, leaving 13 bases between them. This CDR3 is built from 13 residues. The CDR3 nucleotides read TGTGCCAGCAGTCTTATGGCTGGGCCACCCCTCCACTTT. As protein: CASSLMAGPPLHF. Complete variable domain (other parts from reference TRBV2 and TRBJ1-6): EPEVTQTPSHQVTQMGQEVILRCVPISNHLYFYWYRQILGQKVEFLVSFYNNEISEKSEIFDDQFSVERPDGSNFTLKIRSTKLEDSAMYFCASSLMAGPPLHFGNGTRLTVT.